A single sample is the source of the 17 T cell receptor beta chains below, sequenced in a study of T cell changes during pregnancy in multiple sclerosis. Generated by immunoSEQ multiplex PCR, the TCRdb table keeps only in-frame clones and is missing some. Among approximately 31,000 clones listed, roughly nine tenths were seen once. Sequencing was performed on CD4+ T cells from peripheral blood mononuclear cells, taken in the second trimester of pregnancy. These receptors originate from a female donor in good health, enrolled as a control in a pregnancy study.

This clone was recorded a few times. The chain recombines TRBV6-5 with TRBJ2-2; D remains ambiguous. Germline V gene sequence: CDR1 MNHEY, CDR2 SVGAGI. Trimming took 2 bases from V and 5 from J, leaving 9 bases between them. The CDR3 sequence is 14 residues long. The CDR3 is CASSYGHPTGELFF. The DNA for the CDR3 is TGTGCCAGCAGTTACGGGCATCCAACCGGGGAGCTGTTTTTT.

The rearrangement links TRBV7-9 to TRBJ1-2; D might be TRBD1 (5 bases). This CDR3 contains 13 residues. The ends were cut back, 5 bases at V and 4 bases at J, with 11 bases in the middle. The V gene's germline CDR1 is SEHNR and CDR2 FQNEAQ (reference sequence). The CDR3 nucleotides are TGTGCCAGCAGCACCGACAGAATCTATGGCTACACCTTC. Amino acids: CASSTDRIYGYTF.

CDR3 sequence reads: CACQTVNTEAFF. Written as DNA, the CDR3 is TGTGCCTGCCAGACAGTGAACACTGAAGCTTTCTTT. J is TRBJ1-1 and V is TRBV30; D might be TRBD1 (5 bases). From germline, CDR1 is GTSNPN and CDR2 SVGIG (reference sequence). The ends were cut back, 6 bases at V and 0 bases at J, with 8 bases in the middle. The CDR3 totals 12 residues.

The chain has TRBV7-9 and TRBJ2-3; D possibly corresponds to TRBD1 (6 bases). The CDR3 has 15 amino acids. Looked up from germline, CDR1 is SEHNR and CDR2 is FQNEAQ (reference sequence). V gave up 5 bases and J gave up 1 base, with 13 bases separating them. The CDR3 loop is CASSRGAGGTDTQYF. Here the CDR3 DNA reads TGTGCCAGCAGCCGGGGTGCAGGGGGCACAGATACGCAGTATTTT. The full variable domain, in which reference TRBV7-9 and TRBJ2-3 provide the parts outside the CDR3, is DTGVSQNPRHKITKRGQNVTFRCDPISEHNRLYWYRQTLGQGPEFLTYFQNEAQLEKSRLLSDRFSAERPKGSFSTLEIQRTEQGDSAMYLCASSRGAGGTDTQYFGPGTRLTVL.

V gene TRBV2 combines with J gene TRBJ2-5; 9 bases are a match to TRBD2. The CDR3 loop spans 13 amino acids. Germline V lookup: CDR1 SNHLY, CDR2 FYNNEI. Trimming removed 9 bases from V and 7 bases from J; junction bases left unmatched: 9. The CDR3 region is CASSGSLGGTQYF. The CDR3 bases are TGTGCCAGTAGCGGGAGCCTTGGAGGGACCCAGTACTTC.

This chain connects TRBV6-5 to TRBJ1-2; 10 nucleotides line up with TRBD1. The CDR3 loop spans 14 amino acids. Germline loops: CDR1 MNHEY, CDR2 SVGAGI. V lost 4 bases to trimming and J lost 7 bases; unmatched junction nucleotides: 6. The CDR3 nucleotides read TGTGCCAGCAGTTTTAAGCGACAGGGGGCTGGCTACACCTTC. Encoded protein: CASSFKRQGAGYTF.

The rearrangement joins TRBV11-2 to TRBJ2-7; 12 bases are a match to TRBD2. Germline loops: CDR1 SGHAT, CDR2 FQNNGV. V dropped 5 bases and J dropped 3; count of bases not matched to a gene: 5. This CDR3 contains 15 residues. The CDR3 nucleotides read TGTGCCAGCAGCCCACTAGCGGGGGGTCTCTACGAGCAGTACTTC. Its translation: CASSPLAGGLYEQYF.

The chain has TRBV18 and TRBJ1-1; D is uncertain. The CDR3 loop spans 15 amino acids. V shed 0 bases and J shed 1 base, with 9 bases lying between them. CDR1 and CDR2 from the germline V gene are KGHSH and LQKENI. The CDR3 bases are TGTGCCAGCTCACCACCGAGGGCAGGGAACACTGAAGCTTTCTTT. Encoded protein: CASSPPRAGNTEAFF.

V gene TRBV5-1 combines with J gene TRBJ1-1; TRBD1 is a possible D gene (6 bases). CDR1 and CDR2 from the germline V gene are SGHRS and YFSETQ. V lost 0 bases to trimming and J lost 5 bases, with 11 bases between them. The CDR3 has 14 amino acids. This CDR3 is CASSLEDSSTEAFF. The CDR3 DNA is TGCGCCAGCAGCTTGGAGGACAGCTCTACTGAAGCTTTCTTT.

This rearrangement joins TRBV27 to TRBJ2-7, with 7 bases identical to TRBD2. Germline V gene sequence: CDR1 MNHEY, CDR2 SMNVEV (reference sequence). V shed 8 bases and J 2 bases; nucleotides not matched to a gene: 15. This CDR3 has 16 amino acids. The CDR3 nucleotides are TGTGCCAGCGGTAGGAGCGCCAGCGGGATACCCTACGAGCAGTACTTC. This codes for CASGRSASGIPYEQYF.

In this sample, this clone turned up once. The CDR3 region is CASSLPPTPYEQYF. CDR3 in DNA: TGTGCCAGCAGCTTACCCCCTACCCCCTACGAGCAGTACTTC. The V and J genes are TRBV7-2 and TRBJ2-5, with D unresolved. The end of the DNA fits TRBJ2-7 better, so the J call may be wrong. The CDR3 spans 14 residues. Germline CDR1 is SGHTA and CDR2 is FQGNSA.

The V call is TRBV9, the J call TRBJ2-1; 9 bases are a match to TRBD2. Germline CDR1 SGDLS, CDR2 YYNGEE. This CDR3 comprises 15 residues. Trimming cost V 0 bases and J 7 bases; bases outside gene matches: 5. This chain's CDR3 is CASSVGLAGRNEQFF. The CDR3 DNA sequence: TGTGCCAGCAGCGTAGGGCTAGCGGGACGGAATGAGCAGTTCTTC. Drawing the rest from reference TRBV9 and TRBJ2-1, the complete variable domain is DSGVTQTPKHLITATGQRVTLRCSPRSGDLSVYWYQQSLDQGLQFLIQYYNGEERAKGNILERFSAQQFPDLHSELNLSSLELGDSALYFCASSVGLAGRNEQFFGPGTRLTVL.

The CDR3, as DNA: TGTGCCAGCACCCCGGGAAGTAGCGGGATTAACACCGGGGAGCTGTTTTTT. This codes for CASTPGSSGINTGELFF. The V gene is TRBV5-4, the J gene TRBJ2-2; 8 nucleotides match TRBD2. The CDR3 runs 17 residues. Germline CDR1 and CDR2: SGHNT and YYREEE (reference sequence). J was trimmed by 2 bases and V by 6 bases; bases with no gene match: 12.

This rearrangement joins TRBV5-4 to TRBJ2-7, with 7 bases fitting TRBD2. Germline V gives CDR1 SGHNT, CDR2 YYREEE (reference sequence). The V gene end was trimmed by 3 bases and the J gene end by 4 bases; junction bases not matched to a gene: 7. The CDR3 consists of 14 residues. DNA of the CDR3: TGTGCCAGCAGCTCCCCCGGGACTAAGTACGAGCAGTACTTC. This gives the protein CASSSPGTKYEQYF.

This clone has only one observation. The CDR3: CAISDAAATDTQYF. Here the CDR3 DNA reads TGTGCCATCAGTGACGCCGCGGCCACAGATACGCAGTATTTT. The V gene is TRBV10-3, the J gene TRBJ2-3; no reliable D call. Looked up from germline, CDR1 is ENHRY and CDR2 is SYGVKD. The CDR3 spans 14 residues. Trimming stripped 3 bases from V and 2 bases from J, with 9 bases between.

The gene calls are TRBV30 and TRBJ1-6; 9 bases agree with TRBD1. Germline values: CDR1 GTSNPN, CDR2 SVGIG (reference sequence). The CDR3 runs to 14 residues. Trimming at V came to 2 bases and at J to 7 bases, leaving 3 bases not matched to a gene. CDR3 sequence: CAWSRGQGNSPLHF. As DNA, the CDR3 is TGTGCCTGGAGTAGAGGACAGGGGAATTCACCCCTCCACTTT.

This rearrangement joins TRBV19 to TRBJ2-7, with 7 bases that match TRBD2. The V and J ends lost 6 bases and 3 bases, in that order; junction bases with no gene match: 8. The germline V gene has CDR1 LNHDA and CDR2 SQIVND (reference sequence). This CDR3 spans 14 amino acids. Here the CDR3 reads CASRRPGGGYEQYF. In nucleotides, the CDR3 is TGTGCCAGTAGGCGCCCGGGAGGAGGCTACGAGCAGTACTTC.